A selection of T cell receptor beta chains follows, all from one sample in a study of blood T cell repertoires in COVID-19. The data were produced by immunoSEQ multiplex PCR, yet TCRdb's version contains in-frame clones alone and is incomplete. The sample shows 250,000 or so clones, 82% of them seen only once. Sequenced input: peripheral blood. These receptors all stem from a woman between 18 and 29 years old with acute or convalescent COVID-19. Both conserved end residues are part of each CDR3. The order of the fields is CDR3 length, J gene, clone size, D gene, V gene, CDR3 DNA, CDR3 protein. A D gene is named only where the DNA matches it firmly. Clone size, where shown, is once, few, many, or a class for clones that have expanded.

>14|TRBJ1-1|once|-|TRBV27
TGTGCCAGCAGTTTATCGAGACAGAACACTGAAGCTTTCTTT
CASSLSRQNTEAFF
>14|TRBJ1-2|-|TRBD1|TRBV7-9
TGTGCCAGCAGCTTACTGGACAGGGTGGATGGCTACACCTTC
CASSLLDRVDGYTF
>15|TRBJ2-7|-|-|TRBV18
TGTGCCAGCTCAGCTACTAGACCGCCTACCTACGAGCAGTACTTC
CASSATRPPTYEQYF
>15|TRBJ2-7|-|TRBD2|TRBV19
TGTGCCAGTAGTACGTTGACTAGCTCGCCCTACGAGCAGTACTTC
CASSTLTSSPYEQYF
>13|TRBJ1-4|-|-|TRBV19
TGTGCCACCCGGGGGACTATTAATGAAAAACTGTTTTTT
CATRGTINEKLFF
>14|TRBJ2-7|-|TRBD1|TRBV23-1
TGCGCCAGCAGTGGACAGGGTTTCGCCTACGAGCAGTACTTC
CASSGQGFAYEQYF
>13|TRBJ2-1|once|-|TRBV6-5
TGTGCCAGCAGTTACTCTAGCGATAATGAGCAGTTCTTC
CASSYSSDNEQFF
>14|TRBJ1-5|-|-|TRBV7-8
TGTGCCAGCAGCGGCGGACACCACAATCAGCCCCAGCATTTT
CASSGGHHNQPQHF
>14|TRBJ2-3|-|TRBD2|TRBV29-1
TGCAGCGTTCCTAGGACTAGCGACCCAGATACGCAGTATTTT
CSVPRTSDPDTQYF
>12|TRBJ2-7|-|-|TRBV11-2
TGTGCCAGCAGCTTGGCGGGTTACGAGCAGTACTTC
CASSLAGYEQYF
>16|TRBJ2-7|-|-|TRBV4-3
TGCGCCAGCAGCCCTGGGGGCAGCTGGAGTTTCGACGAGCAGTACTTC
CASSPGGSWSFDEQYF
>17|TRBJ2-2|-|-|TRBV4-3
TGCGCCAGCAGCCAACCACGGGGGACTCCGAACACCGGGGAGCTGTTTTTT
CASSQPRGTPNTGELFF
>16|TRBJ2-6|-|TRBD2|TRBV4-3
TGCGCCAGCAGCCAAGGACTAGCGGGAGAAGCGCACGTCCTGACTTTC
CASSQGLAGEAHVLTF
>15|TRBJ1-2|-|-|TRBV7-2
TGTGCCAGCAGCTTAGTGTCAGGGACGGGAGCTGGCTACACCTTC
CASSLVSGTGAGYTF
>17|TRBJ2-1|-|TRBD1|TRBV7-6
TGTGCCAGCAGCTTAGTGCTCTTACAGGGGGCTCGAAATGAGCAGTTCTTC
CASSLVLLQGARNEQFF
>16|TRBJ2-1|-|TRBD2|TRBV30
TGTGCCTGGAGTGTACCTCATGCGGGAGGGTGGAATGAGCAGTTCTTC
CAWSVPHAGGWNEQFF
>17|TRBJ1-5|-|TRBD1|TRBV5-8
TGTGCCAGCAGCTTGGGGACAGGGGGTAATAGCAATCAGCCCCAGCATTTT
CASSLGTGGNSNQPQHF
>15|TRBJ2-7|-|TRBD2|TRBV5-1
TGCGCCAGCAGCTTGGCGAGCGGGAGCTCCTACGAGCAGTACTTC
CASSLASGSSYEQYF
>16|TRBJ2-2|once|-|TRBV6-2/TRBV6-3
TGTGCCAGCAGTCCCCTGGACATTCTGGTAACCGGGGAGCTGTTTTTT
CASSPLDILVTGELFF
>13|TRBJ2-2|-|-|TRBV7-2
TGTGCCAGCAGCCCCATAGGGGCCGGGGAGCTGTTTTTT
CASSPIGAGELFF
>17|TRBJ1-2|-|-|TRBV4-3
TGCGCCAGCAGCCAGGAATGGGACGGCTTCGGGGGCTATGGCTACACCTTC
CASSQEWDGFGGYGYTF
>16|TRBJ2-3|once|TRBD2|TRBV6-4
TGTGCCAGCAGTGACGCAGCGGGAGGGCCTACAGATACGCAGTATTTT
CASSDAAGGPTDTQYF
>17|TRBJ1-4|-|-|TRBV19
TGTGCCAGTAGTCCAAACCCCGCAGGGACAAAGCGCGAAAAACTGTTTTTT
CASSPNPAGTKREKLFF
>14|TRBJ1-4|-|-|TRBV6-6
TGTGCCAGGGGGAGCTATGGGGAGGATGAAAAACTGTTTTTT
CARGSYGEDEKLFF
>14|TRBJ2-7|-|TRBD1|TRBV6-2/TRBV6-3
TGTGCCAGCAGTCCCGGGACAGTCTCCTACGAGCAGTACTTC
CASSPGTVSYEQYF
>17|TRBJ2-2|-|TRBD2|TRBV7-2
TGTGCCAGCAGCTTAGAGGGACTAGCGGGAGACACCGGGGAGCTGTTTTTT
CASSLEGLAGDTGELFF
>11|TRBJ2-7|-|-|TRBV29-1
TGCAGCGTCGGGAGCTCCTACGAGCAGTACTTC
CSVGSSYEQYF
>14|TRBJ2-3|-|-|TRBV15
TGTGCCACCAGCAGAGACACTAGCACAGATACGCAGTATTTT
CATSRDTSTDTQYF
>16|TRBJ2-7|-|-|TRBV4-1
TGCGCCAGCAGCCAAGATCGGGGGGCTAACTCCTACGAGCAGTACTTC
CASSQDRGANSYEQYF
>15|TRBJ2-7|-|-|TRBV4-3
TGCGCCAGCAGCCAAGAGGTCGGGATCCCCCACGAGCAGTACTTC
CASSQEVGIPHEQYF
>15|TRBJ2-7|-|-|TRBV19
TGTGCCAGTAGTATCTCGGGACACCTGTCCTACGAGCAGTACTTC
CASSISGHLSYEQYF
>16|TRBJ2-3|-|-|TRBV6-5
TGTGCCAGCAGTTACGTCATATGGCGGGAAGCAGATACGCAGTATTTT
CASSYVIWREADTQYF
>16|TRBJ2-1|-|TRBD2|TRBV7-6
TGTGCCAGCAGCACGACTAGCGGGAGCGGGGGCAATGAGCAGTTCTTC
CASSTTSGSGGNEQFF
>15|TRBJ2-7|-|-|TRBV6-5
TGTGCCAGCAATTCCCTAAGGGACAAGTCCTACGAGCAGTACTTC
CASNSLRDKSYEQYF
>14|TRBJ2-5|-|-|TRBV5-6
TGTGCCAGCAGCTTGGTCTCCAGACAAGAGACCCAGTACTTC
CASSLVSRQETQYF
>19|TRBJ2-5|once|TRBD2|TRBV7-2
TGTGCCAGCAGCTTAGTGCCAGGGTATGCTAAAGCGGGGCAAGAGACCCAGTACTTC
CASSLVPGYAKAGQETQYF
>14|TRBJ2-1|-|-|TRBV15
TGTGCCACCAGCAGGGAGGAGGAAGCGGATGAGCAGTTCTTC
CATSREEEADEQFF
>14|TRBJ1-1|-|TRBD1|TRBV5-8
TGTGCCAGCAGCCTAAACAGGGGGCTAACTGAAGCTTTCTTT
CASSLNRGLTEAFF
>13|TRBJ1-1|-|TRBD1|TRBV5-4
TGTGCCAGCAACTTGGGGGACAGTCCCGGAGCTTTCTTT
CASNLGDSPGAFF
>12|TRBJ2-7|-|-|TRBV10-3
TGTGCCATCAGTGTACACTCCTACGAGCAGTACTTC
CAISVHSYEQYF
>15|TRBJ2-2|-|TRBD2|TRBV9
TGTGCCAGCAGCTTACCTAGCGGCCCCACCGGGGAGCTGTTTTTT
CASSLPSGPTGELFF